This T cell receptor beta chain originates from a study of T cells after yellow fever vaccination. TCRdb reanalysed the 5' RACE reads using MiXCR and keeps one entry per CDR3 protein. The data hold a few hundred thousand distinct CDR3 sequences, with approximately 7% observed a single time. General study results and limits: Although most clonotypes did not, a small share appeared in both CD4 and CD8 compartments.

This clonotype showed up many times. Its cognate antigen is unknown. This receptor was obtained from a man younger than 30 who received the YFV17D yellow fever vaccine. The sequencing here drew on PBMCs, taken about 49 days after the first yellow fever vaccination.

The CDR3 nucleotides are TGTGCCAGCAGTTGGGACCTAAACTATGGCTACACCTTC. Amino acids: CASSWDLNYGYTF. The V gene is TRBV6-2 or TRBV6-3, the J gene TRBJ1-2; possible D gene TRBD1, 5 bases. The CDR3 length is 13 residues. Per germline, CDR1 MNHEY and CDR2 SVGEGT. The ends were cut back, 4 bases at V and 2 bases at J, with 8 bases in the middle.